One sample yielded the 4 T cell receptor beta chains listed below, sequenced in a study of type 1 regulatory T cells. TCRdb re-derived calls from the reads in MiXCR, one entry per CDR3 protein. The sample has 90,000 to 100,000 distinct CDR3 sequences, about a third seen once. Sequencing input: CD4+ T cells, either the whole sample or a sorted fraction (not recorded which). Source of these receptors: a human donor in good health.

This sequence joins TRBV24-1 and TRBJ2-3, with TRBD2 matching over 8 bases. The CDR3 runs to 16 residues. Per germline, CDR1 KGHDR and CDR2 SFDVKD. Trimming removed 2 bases from V and 4 bases from J; junction bases left unmatched: 7. The CDR3 DNA sequence: TGTGCCACCAGTGATTCTGGCGGGAGGATCTCAGATACGCAGTATTTT. Its protein product is CATSDSGGRISDTQYF.

This clonotype has just one count. The gene calls are TRBV5-1 and TRBJ2-3, with 10 bases matching TRBD2. The germline V gene encodes CDR1 SGHRS and CDR2 YFSETQ. This CDR3 comprises 17 residues. V trimming: 0 bases; J trimming: 1 base; junction bases outside the gene matches: 5. Here the CDR3 reads CASSLAVGTSGTDTQYF. The CDR3 DNA reads TGCGCCAGCAGCTTGGCCGTGGGGACTAGCGGCACAGATACGCAGTATTTT.

This clonotype was observed at least ten times. The genes are TRBV28 and TRBJ2-7; 10 positions match TRBD1. Germline trimming cut 4 bases from V and 2 bases from J; bases unmatched to any gene: 2. The CDR3 sequence is 14 residues long. Germline V lookup: CDR1 MDHEN, CDR2 SYDVKM. CDR3 in DNA: TGTGCCAGCAGTTCCGGGACAGGGGCCTACGAGCAGTACTTC. This sequence encodes CASSSGTGAYEQYF.

This clonotype has just a few counts. The chain links TRBV9 to TRBJ2-2; 11 bases agree with TRBD1. The CDR3 totals 16 residues. The V gene end was trimmed by 4 bases and the J gene end by 7 bases; junction bases not matched to a gene: 9. The germline V gene has CDR1 SGDLS and CDR2 YYNGEE. The CDR3 loop is CASSRTGTGGYGELFF. In nucleotides, the CDR3 is TGTGCCAGCAGCAGAACCGGGACAGGGGGTTACGGGGAGCTGTTTTTT.